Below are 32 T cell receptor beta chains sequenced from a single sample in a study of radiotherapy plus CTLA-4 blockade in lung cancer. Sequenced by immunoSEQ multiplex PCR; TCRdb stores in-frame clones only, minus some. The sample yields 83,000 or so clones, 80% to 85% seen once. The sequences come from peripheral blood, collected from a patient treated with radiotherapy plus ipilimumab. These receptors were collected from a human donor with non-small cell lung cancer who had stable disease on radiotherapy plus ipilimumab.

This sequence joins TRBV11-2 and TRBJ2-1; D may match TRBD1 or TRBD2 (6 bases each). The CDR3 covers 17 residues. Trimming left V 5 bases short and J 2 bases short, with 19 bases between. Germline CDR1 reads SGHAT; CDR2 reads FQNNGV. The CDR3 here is CASSPTFGGLAYNEQFF. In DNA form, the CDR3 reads TGTGCCAGCAGCCCGACCTTCGGGGGCCTCGCCTACAATGAGCAGTTCTTC.

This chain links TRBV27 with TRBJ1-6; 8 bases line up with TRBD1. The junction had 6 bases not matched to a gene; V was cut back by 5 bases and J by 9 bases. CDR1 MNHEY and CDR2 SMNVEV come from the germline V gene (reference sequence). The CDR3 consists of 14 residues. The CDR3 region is CASSPRTGISPLHF. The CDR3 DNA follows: TGTGCCAGCAGTCCCCGGACAGGGATTTCACCCCTCCACTTT.

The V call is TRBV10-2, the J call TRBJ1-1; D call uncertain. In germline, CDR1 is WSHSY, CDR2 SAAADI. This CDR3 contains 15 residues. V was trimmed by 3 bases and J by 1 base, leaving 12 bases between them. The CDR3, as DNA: TGCGCCAGCAGTGACACCGGCCTTTCGAACACTGAAGCTTTCTTT. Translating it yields CASSDTGLSNTEAFF.

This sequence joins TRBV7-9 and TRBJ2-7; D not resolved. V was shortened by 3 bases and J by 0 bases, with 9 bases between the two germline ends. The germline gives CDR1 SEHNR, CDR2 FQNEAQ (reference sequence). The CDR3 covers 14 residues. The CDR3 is CASSFGQPSYEQYF. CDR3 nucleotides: TGTGCCAGCAGCTTCGGTCAGCCCTCCTACGAGCAGTACTTC.

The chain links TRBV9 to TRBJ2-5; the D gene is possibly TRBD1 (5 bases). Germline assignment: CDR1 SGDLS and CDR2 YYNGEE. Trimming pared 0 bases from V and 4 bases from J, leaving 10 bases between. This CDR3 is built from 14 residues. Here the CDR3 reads CASSVDGAAETQYF. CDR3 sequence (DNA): TGTGCCAGCAGCGTAGATGGGGCAGCAGAGACCCAGTACTTC. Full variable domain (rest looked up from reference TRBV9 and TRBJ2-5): DSGVTQTPKHLITATGQRVTLRCSPRSGDLSVYWYQQSLDQGLQFLIQYYNGEERAKGNILERFSAQQFPDLHSELNLSSLELGDSALYFCASSVDGAAETQYFGPGTRLLVL.

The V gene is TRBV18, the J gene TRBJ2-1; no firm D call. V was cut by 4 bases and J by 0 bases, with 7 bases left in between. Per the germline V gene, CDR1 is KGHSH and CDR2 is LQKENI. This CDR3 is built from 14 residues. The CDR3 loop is CASSLPGSYNEQFF. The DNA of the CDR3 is TGTGCCAGCTCACTGCCGGGCTCCTACAATGAGCAGTTCTTC.

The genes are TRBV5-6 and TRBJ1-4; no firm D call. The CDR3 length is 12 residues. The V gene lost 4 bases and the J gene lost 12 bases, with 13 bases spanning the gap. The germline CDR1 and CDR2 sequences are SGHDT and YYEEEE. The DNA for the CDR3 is TGTGCCAGCAGCGTTGGTTGGGGTCAACTGTTTTTT. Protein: CASSVGWGQLFF.

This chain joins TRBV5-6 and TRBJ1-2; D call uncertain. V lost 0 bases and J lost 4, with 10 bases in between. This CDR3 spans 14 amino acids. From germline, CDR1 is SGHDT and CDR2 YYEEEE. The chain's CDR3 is CASSLVGDFYGYTF. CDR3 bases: TGTGCCAGCAGCTTGGTCGGAGATTTCTATGGCTACACCTTC. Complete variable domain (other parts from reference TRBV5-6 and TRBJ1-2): DAGVTQSPTHLIKTRGQQVTLRCSPKSGHDTVSWYQQALGQGPQFIFQYYEEEERQRGNFPDRFSGHQFPNYSSELNVNALLLGDSALYLCASSLVGDFYGYTFGSGTRLTVV.

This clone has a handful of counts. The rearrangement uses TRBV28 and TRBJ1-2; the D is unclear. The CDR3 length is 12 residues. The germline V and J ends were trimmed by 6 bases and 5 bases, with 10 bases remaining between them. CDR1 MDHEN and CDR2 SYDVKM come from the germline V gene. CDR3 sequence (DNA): TGTGCCAGCAGGGCCCTTACATATGGCTACACCTTC. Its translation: CASRALTYGYTF.

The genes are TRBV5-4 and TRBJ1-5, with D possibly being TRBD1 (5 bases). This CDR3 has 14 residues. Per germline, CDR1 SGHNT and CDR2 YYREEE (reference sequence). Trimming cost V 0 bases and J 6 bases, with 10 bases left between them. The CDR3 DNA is TGTGCCAGCAGCTTGGGCGGGACGGGTCAGCCCCAGCATTTT. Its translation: CASSLGGTGQPQHF.

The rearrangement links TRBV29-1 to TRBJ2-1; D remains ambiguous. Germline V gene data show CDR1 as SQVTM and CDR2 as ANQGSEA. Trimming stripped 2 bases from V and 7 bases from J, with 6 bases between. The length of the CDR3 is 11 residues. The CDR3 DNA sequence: TGCAGCGTTGAAAGGGTTAATGAGCAGTTCTTC. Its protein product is CSVERVNEQFF.

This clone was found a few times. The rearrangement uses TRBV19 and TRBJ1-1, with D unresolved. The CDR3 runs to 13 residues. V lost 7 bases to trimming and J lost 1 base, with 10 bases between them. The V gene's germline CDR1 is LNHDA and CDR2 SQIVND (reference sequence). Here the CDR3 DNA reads TGTGCCAGTACTAGGAGAGGGAACACTGAAGCTTTCTTT. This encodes CASTRRGNTEAFF.

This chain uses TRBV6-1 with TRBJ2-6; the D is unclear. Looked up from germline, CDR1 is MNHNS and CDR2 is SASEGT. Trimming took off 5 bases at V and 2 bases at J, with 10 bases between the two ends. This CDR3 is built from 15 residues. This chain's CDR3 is CASSRQVTGANVLTF. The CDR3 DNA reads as TGTGCCAGCAGTCGACAAGTAACTGGGGCCAACGTCCTGACTTTC.

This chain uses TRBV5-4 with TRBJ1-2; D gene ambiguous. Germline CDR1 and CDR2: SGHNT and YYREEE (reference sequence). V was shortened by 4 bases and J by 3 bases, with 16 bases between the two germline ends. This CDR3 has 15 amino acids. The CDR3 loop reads CASSPTPGGDYGYTF. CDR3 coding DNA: TGTGCCAGCAGCCCTACACCCGGCGGTGACTATGGCTACACCTTC.

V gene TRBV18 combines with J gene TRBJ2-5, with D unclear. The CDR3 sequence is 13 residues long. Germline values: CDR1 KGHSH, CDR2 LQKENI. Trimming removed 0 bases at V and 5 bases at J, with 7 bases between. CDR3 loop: CASSPPSGETQYF. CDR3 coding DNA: TGTGCCAGCTCACCACCGAGTGGGGAGACCCAGTACTTC. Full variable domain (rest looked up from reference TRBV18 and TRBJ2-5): NAGVMQNPRHLVRRRGQEARLRCSPMKGHSHVYWYRQLPEEGLKFMVYLQKENIIDESGMPKERFSAEFPKEGPSILRIQQVVRGDSAAYFCASSPPSGETQYFGPGTRLLVL.

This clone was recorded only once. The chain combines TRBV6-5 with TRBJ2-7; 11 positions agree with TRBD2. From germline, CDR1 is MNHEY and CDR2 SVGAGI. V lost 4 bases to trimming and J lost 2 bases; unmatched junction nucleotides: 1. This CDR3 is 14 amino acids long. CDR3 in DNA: TGTGCCAGCAGTTTAGCGGGAGGGACCTACGAGCAGTACTTC. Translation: CASSLAGGTYEQYF.

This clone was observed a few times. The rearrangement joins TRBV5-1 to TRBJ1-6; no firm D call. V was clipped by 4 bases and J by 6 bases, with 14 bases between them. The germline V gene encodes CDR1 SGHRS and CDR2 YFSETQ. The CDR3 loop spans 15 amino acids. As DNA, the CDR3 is TGCGCCAGCAGCCCGGACGGCAGAACTAATTCACCCCTCCACTTT. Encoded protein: CASSPDGRTNSPLHF.

The CDR3 here is CASSARVSLEKLFF. The CDR3, as DNA: TGTGCCAGCAGCGCACGGGTCTCCCTTGAAAAACTGTTTTTT. J is TRBJ1-4 and V is TRBV9, with no clear D. CDR3 size: 14 residues. The germline V and J ends were trimmed by 3 bases and 7 bases, with 13 bases remaining between them. Germline V gives CDR1 SGDLS, CDR2 YYNGEE.

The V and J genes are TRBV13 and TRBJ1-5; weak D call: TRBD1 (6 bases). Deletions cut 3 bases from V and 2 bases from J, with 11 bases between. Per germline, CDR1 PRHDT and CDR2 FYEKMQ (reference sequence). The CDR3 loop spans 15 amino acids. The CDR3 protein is CASSLRRGGNQPQHF. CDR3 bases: TGTGCCAGCAGCTTGCGGAGGGGGGGCAATCAGCCCCAGCATTTT.

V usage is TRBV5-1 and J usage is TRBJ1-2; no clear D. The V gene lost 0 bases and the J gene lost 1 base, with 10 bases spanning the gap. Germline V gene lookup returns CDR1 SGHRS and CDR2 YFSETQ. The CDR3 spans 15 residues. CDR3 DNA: TGCGCCAGCAGCTTGGAAGGGTCCTTTAACTATGGCTACACCTTC. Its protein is CASSLEGSFNYGYTF.

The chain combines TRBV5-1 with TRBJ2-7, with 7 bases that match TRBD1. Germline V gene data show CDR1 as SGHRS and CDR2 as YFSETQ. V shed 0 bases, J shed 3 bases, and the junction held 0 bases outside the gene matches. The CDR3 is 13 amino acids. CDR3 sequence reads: CASSLDRGYEQYF. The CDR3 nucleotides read TGCGCCAGCAGCTTGGACAGGGGCTACGAGCAGTACTTC.

The CDR3 reads CASSYWGGDTQYF. CDR3 DNA sequence: TGTGCCAGCAGTTACTGGGGGGGGGATACGCAGTATTTT. The chain couples TRBV6-6 to TRBJ2-3; TRBD2 aligns across 7 bases. With 1 base clipped from V and 6 bases from J, the junction kept 1 base outside the gene matches. Per the germline V gene, CDR1 is MNHNY and CDR2 is SVGAGI (reference sequence). The CDR3 loop spans 13 amino acids.

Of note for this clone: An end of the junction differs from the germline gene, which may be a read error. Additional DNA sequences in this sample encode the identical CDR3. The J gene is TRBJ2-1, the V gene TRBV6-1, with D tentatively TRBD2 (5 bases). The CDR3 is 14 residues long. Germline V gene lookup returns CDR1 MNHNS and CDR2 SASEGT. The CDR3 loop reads CASRPSGYYNEQFF. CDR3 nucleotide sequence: TGCGCCAGCAGACCGAGCGGATACTACAATGAGCAGTTCTTC.

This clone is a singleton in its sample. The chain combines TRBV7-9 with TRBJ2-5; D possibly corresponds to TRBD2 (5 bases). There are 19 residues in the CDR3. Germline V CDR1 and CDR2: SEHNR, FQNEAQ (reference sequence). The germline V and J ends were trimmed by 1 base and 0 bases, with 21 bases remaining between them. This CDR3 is CASSLVGEPFWGNQETQYF. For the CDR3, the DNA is TGTGCCAGCAGCTTAGTCGGGGAGCCCTTTTGGGGAAACCAAGAGACCCAGTACTTC.

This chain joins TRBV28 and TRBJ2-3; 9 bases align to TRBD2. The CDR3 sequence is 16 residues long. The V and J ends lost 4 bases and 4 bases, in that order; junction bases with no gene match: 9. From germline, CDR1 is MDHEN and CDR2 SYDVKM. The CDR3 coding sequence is TGTGCCAGCAGTTCAATAGCGGGAGCAGGTCCAGATACGCAGTATTTT. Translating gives CASSSIAGAGPDTQYF. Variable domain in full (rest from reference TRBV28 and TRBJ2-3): DVKVTQSSRYLVKRTGEKVFLECVQDMDHENMFWYRQDPGLGLRLIYFSYDVKMKEKGDIPEGYSVSREKKERFSLILESASTNQTSMYLCASSSIAGAGPDTQYFGPGTRLTVL.

CDR3 nucleotides: TGCAGCGTTGCGGGGGGACAGTCGAATGAAGCTTTCTTT. This codes for CSVAGGQSNEAFF. The chain carries TRBV29-1 and TRBJ1-1; 7 bases align to TRBD1. V lost 4 bases to trimming and J lost 7 bases; unmatched junction nucleotides: 9. From germline, CDR1 is SQVTM and CDR2 ANQGSEA. The CDR3 spans 13 residues.

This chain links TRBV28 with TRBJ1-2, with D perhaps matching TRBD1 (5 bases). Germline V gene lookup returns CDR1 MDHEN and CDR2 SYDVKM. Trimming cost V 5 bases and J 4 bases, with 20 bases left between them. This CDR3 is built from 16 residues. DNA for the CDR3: TGTGCCAGCAGTATAACGACAGTTGCCAACCTCTATGGCTACACCTTC. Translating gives CASSITTVANLYGYTF.

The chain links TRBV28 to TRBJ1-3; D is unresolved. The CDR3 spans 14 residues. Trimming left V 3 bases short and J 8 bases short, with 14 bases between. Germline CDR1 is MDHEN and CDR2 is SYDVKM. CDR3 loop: CASSFVQSVDTIYF. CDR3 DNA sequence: TGTGCCAGCAGTTTCGTGCAGTCCGTAGACACCATATATTTT.

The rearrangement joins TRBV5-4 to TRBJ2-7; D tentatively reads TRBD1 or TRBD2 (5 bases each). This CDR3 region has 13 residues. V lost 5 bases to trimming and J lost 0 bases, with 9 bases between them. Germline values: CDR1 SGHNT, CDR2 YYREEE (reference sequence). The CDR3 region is CASRGAGSYEQYF. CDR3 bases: TGTGCCAGCAGAGGGGCGGGCTCCTACGAGCAGTACTTC.

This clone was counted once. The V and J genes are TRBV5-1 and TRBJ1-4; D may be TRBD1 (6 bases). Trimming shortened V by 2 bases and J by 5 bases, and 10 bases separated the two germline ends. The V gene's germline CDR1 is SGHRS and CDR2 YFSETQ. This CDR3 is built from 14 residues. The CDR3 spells CASSFFGGNEKLFF. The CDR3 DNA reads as TGCGCCAGCAGCTTTTTCGGGGGCAATGAAAAACTGTTTTTT.

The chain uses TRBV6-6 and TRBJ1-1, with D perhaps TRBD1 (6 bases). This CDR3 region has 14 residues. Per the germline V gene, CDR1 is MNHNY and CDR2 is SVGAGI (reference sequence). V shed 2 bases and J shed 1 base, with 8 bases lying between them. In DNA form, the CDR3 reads TGTGCCAGCAGTTACCCGGGACAGAACACTGAAGCTTTCTTT. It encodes CASSYPGQNTEAFF.

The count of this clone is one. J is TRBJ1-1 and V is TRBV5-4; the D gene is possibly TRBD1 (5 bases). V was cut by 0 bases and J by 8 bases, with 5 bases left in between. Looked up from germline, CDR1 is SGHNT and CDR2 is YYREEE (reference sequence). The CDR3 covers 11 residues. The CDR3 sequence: CASSLDREAFF. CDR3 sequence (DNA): TGTGCCAGCAGCTTGGACAGGGAAGCTTTCTTT.